The 25 T cell receptor beta chains in this list originate from one sample, sequenced in a study of T cell responses to AZD1222 COVID-19 vaccine. Method: immunoSEQ multiplex PCR; TCRdb's copy keeps in-frame clones and lacks some. In the table there are around 140,000 clones, over 75% of which are singletons. The sample was peripheral blood, taken on day 0 of AZD1222 vaccination. These receptors were taken from an adult in good health.

This clone turned up a few times. CDR3 in DNA: TGTGCCAGCAGCCCCCGTAGGGATCAGATCACAGATACGCAGTATTTT. Translated, it gives CASSPRRDQITDTQYF. The V gene is TRBV7-8, the J gene TRBJ2-3; no reliable D call. V gave up 5 bases and J gave up 2 bases, with 17 bases separating them. Looked up from germline, CDR1 is SGHVS and CDR2 is FQNEAQ. The CDR3 is made up of 16 amino acids.

The chain carries TRBV10-1 and TRBJ2-3, with a possible D match to TRBD2 (6 bases). The CDR3 has 15 amino acids. From germline, CDR1 is WNHNN and CDR2 SYGVQD (reference sequence). V lost 6 bases, J lost 4 bases, and 17 bases lay in between. The CDR3 loop is CASRAGSAGADTQYF. CDR3 nucleotide sequence: TGCGCCAGCAGGGCCGGGAGCGCTGGGGCAGATACGCAGTATTTT.

The V and J genes are TRBV4-3 and TRBJ1-2; D is possibly TRBD1 (5 bases). This CDR3 is 18 amino acids long. Trimming pared 0 bases from V and 4 bases from J, leaving 21 bases between. Germline V CDR1 and CDR2: LGHNA, YSLEER. The CDR3 coding sequence is TGCGCCAGCAGCCAAGAAGCACCGGGGGTGTTTGGCGGCTATGGCTACACCTTC. Its protein is CASSQEAPGVFGGYGYTF.

CDR3 sequence reads: CASSYFSSQETQYF. The CDR3 DNA sequence: TGTGCCAGCAGTTACTTTAGCAGCCAAGAGACCCAGTACTTC. The chain carries TRBV6-5 and TRBJ2-5; D is ambiguous. The CDR3 is made up of 14 amino acids. V lost 1 base, J lost 1 base, and 7 bases lay in between. CDR1 and CDR2 from the germline V gene are MNHEY and SVGAGI.

The rearrangement uses TRBV29-1 and TRBJ1-1; D may be TRBD1 (6 bases). The CDR3 is made up of 18 amino acids. Trimming pared 3 bases from V and 1 base from J, leaving 24 bases between. From germline, CDR1 is SQVTM and CDR2 ANQGSEA. CDR3 amino acids: CSVDGSGGWGGWNTEAFF. Written as DNA, the CDR3 is TGCAGCGTTGATGGTTCGGGGGGCTGGGGAGGGTGGAACACTGAAGCTTTCTTT.

The chain combines TRBV4-2 with TRBJ1-4, with a possible D match to TRBD1 (6 bases). CDR1 and CDR2 from the germline V gene are LGHNA and YNFKEQ. The CDR3 length is 20 residues. Trimming removed 0 bases from V and 2 bases from J, with 22 bases in between. This CDR3 reads CASSQEWSGQGTITNEKLFF. The DNA of the CDR3 is TGTGCCAGCAGCCAAGAGTGGTCCGGCCAGGGGACGATTACTAATGAAAAACTGTTTTTT.

The chain employs TRBV2 and TRBJ1-5; no firm D call. Germline CDR1 SNHLY, CDR2 FYNNEI. The V gene lost 4 bases and the J gene lost 4 bases, with 8 bases spanning the gap. The CDR3 loop spans 13 amino acids. CDR3 protein: CASSGTGNQPQHF. The DNA for the CDR3 is TGTGCCAGCAGTGGAACGGGGAATCAGCCCCAGCATTTT.

V usage is TRBV10-2 and J usage is TRBJ2-1; a weak D match, TRBD2 (6 bases). The CDR3 contains 12 residues. Germline CDR1 WSHSY, CDR2 SAAADI. Trimming pared 3 bases from V and 15 bases from J, leaving 15 bases between. As DNA, the CDR3 is TGCGCCAGCAGTGACACCTTGGGACTTTCGTTCTTC. It specifies CASSDTLGLSFF.

The rearrangement uses TRBV10-1 and TRBJ1-5, with 8 nucleotides matching TRBD1. J gave up 4 bases and V 10 bases, and 21 bases lay outside the gene matches. The germline CDR1 and CDR2 sequences are WNHNN and SYGVQD (reference sequence). This CDR3 spans 18 amino acids. In nucleotides, the CDR3 is TGCGCCATTTTTTTCCGGGACAGGCCAGCGCCAGGGAATCAGCCCCAGCATTTT. It specifies CAIFFRDRPAPGNQPQHF.

In DNA form, the CDR3 reads TGCGCCAGCAGCCAAGTGCGGGTTTACGGGGAGCTGTTTTTT. It codes for CASSQVRVYGELFF. This chain connects TRBV4-3 to TRBJ2-2, with D possibly matching TRBD2 (5 bases). CDR1 is LGHNA, CDR2 YSLEER, per germline. The CDR3 is 14 amino acids. V lost 1 base, J lost 7 bases, and 10 bases lay in between.

The V call is TRBV7-2, the J call TRBJ2-7, with D unresolved. The CDR3 runs to 15 residues. The germline V gene encodes CDR1 SGHTA and CDR2 FQGNSA. V lost 1 base to trimming and J lost 0 bases, with 10 bases between them. CDR3 nucleotides: TGTGCCAGCAGCTTAGAGCCTAGGAGCTCCTACGAGCAGTACTTC. Residues: CASSLEPRSSYEQYF.

This clone turned up a few times. The V gene is TRBV7-2, the J gene TRBJ1-4; D is unclear. The length of the CDR3 is 15 residues. CDR1 is SGHTA, CDR2 FQGNSA, per germline. Trimming removed 4 bases from V and 4 bases from J, with 13 bases in between. CDR3 coding DNA: TGTGCCAGCAGCTCATCCGGGAAGGATAATGAAAAACTGTTTTTT. Protein sequence: CASSSSGKDNEKLFF.

This clone appeared once. V usage is TRBV7-9 and J usage is TRBJ2-7, with D possibly matching TRBD1 (6 bases). CDR1 SEHNR and CDR2 FQNEAQ come from the germline V gene (reference sequence). The CDR3 has 14 residues. V shed 1 base and J shed 7 bases, with 14 bases lying between them. CDR3 bases: TGTGCCAGCAGCTTAGTGAGTGAGGGGGATGAGCAGTACTTC. Translation: CASSLVSEGDEQYF.

V usage is TRBV7-2 and J usage is TRBJ2-5; no clear D. Germline V gene lookup returns CDR1 SGHTA and CDR2 FQGNSA. V lost 0 bases and J 5 bases, leaving 7 bases between the germline ends. The CDR3 consists of 13 residues. The CDR3 region has the DNA TGTGCCAGCAGCTTAGCGCGCCCCGAGACCCAGTACTTC. Its translation: CASSLARPETQYF.

The chain couples TRBV13 to TRBJ2-5, with TRBD2 matching over 16 bases. Germline trimming cut 5 bases from V and 4 bases from J; bases unmatched to any gene: 4. This CDR3 has 16 residues. CDR1 and CDR2 (germline): PRHDT, FYEKMQ (reference sequence). CDR3 in DNA: TGTGCCAGCAGCACCGGGACTAGCGGGGGGGTAGAGACCCAGTACTTC. Its translation is CASSTGTSGGVETQYF.

The chain links TRBV21-1 to TRBJ1-5. TRBV21-1 is a listed pseudogene. This CDR3 contains 17 residues. CDR3 DNA sequence: TGTGCCAGCAGCACCGGACCCACGTCATATAGCAATCAGCCCCAGCATTTT. Protein product: CASSTGPTSYSNQPQHF.

The chain combines TRBV28 with TRBJ2-7; TRBD1 agrees at 9 bases. The CDR3 contains 15 residues. Losses at the gene ends were 7 bases for V and 5 bases for J; bases not matched to a gene: 12. CDR1 and CDR2 (germline): MDHEN, SYDVKM. Here the CDR3 reads CASTPFWGQGHEQYF. CDR3 coding DNA: TGTGCCAGCACTCCTTTCTGGGGACAGGGTCACGAGCAGTACTTC.

This clone appeared a few times. The genes are TRBV3-1 (or the pseudogene TRBV3-2) and TRBJ1-1; no definite D call. There are 14 residues in the CDR3. Looked up from germline, CDR1 is LGHDT and CDR2 is YNNKEL (reference sequence). Trimming removed 8 bases from V and 5 bases from J, with 18 bases in between. The CDR3 region is CASSVIWGTTEAFF. CDR3 nucleotide sequence: TGTGCCAGCTCGGTTATATGGGGTACTACTGAAGCTTTCTTT.

The chain is built from TRBV28 and TRBJ1-1, with TRBD1 matching over 8 bases. Trimming removed 7 bases from V and 10 bases from J; junction bases left unmatched: 11. The CDR3 is 13 residues long. Germline V gene sequence: CDR1 MDHEN, CDR2 SYDVKM. For the CDR3, the DNA is TGTGCCAGCATGCAAACCAGGGGGCGCCGAGCTTTCTTT. This gives the protein CASMQTRGRRAFF. Variable domain in full (rest from reference TRBV28 and TRBJ1-1): DVKVTQSSRYLVKRTGEKVFLECVQDMDHENMFWYRQDPGLGLRLIYFSYDVKMKEKGDIPEGYSVSREKKERFSLILESASTNQTSMYLCASMQTRGRRAFFGQGTRLTVV.

This clone was seen a few times. The CDR3 loop is CAWSPTGSEQYF. The CDR3 region has the DNA TGTGCCTGGAGTCCGACAGGGAGTGAGCAGTACTTC. The chain has TRBV30 and TRBJ2-7; 7 nucleotides match TRBD1. CDR3 length: 12 residues. Germline V gene sequence: CDR1 GTSNPN, CDR2 SVGIG (reference sequence). Trimming took 2 bases from V and 7 from J; bases not matched to a gene: 5.

V usage is TRBV27 and J usage is TRBJ2-3, with TRBD1 as a possible D gene (5 bases). The CDR3 consists of 15 residues. The germline gives CDR1 MNHEY, CDR2 SMNVEV (reference sequence). Trimming left V 2 bases short and J 0 bases short, with 9 bases between. CDR3 region: CASSLQDKSTDTQYF. CDR3 DNA: TGTGCCAGCAGTTTACAGGACAAAAGCACAGATACGCAGTATTTT.

The rearrangement uses TRBV3-1 (or the pseudogene TRBV3-2) and TRBJ1-1; unclear D gene. The CDR3 is 12 residues long. The V and J ends lost 1 base and 4 bases respectively, with 4 bases between them. CDR1 and CDR2 (germline): LGHDT, YNNKEL (reference sequence). This CDR3 is CASSQVPTEAFF. Written as DNA, the CDR3 is TGTGCCAGCAGCCAAGTTCCCACTGAAGCTTTCTTT.

This clone appeared a single time. The chain employs TRBV10-2 and TRBJ2-7; D call uncertain. The CDR3 runs 14 residues. V dropped 3 bases and J dropped 1 base, with 10 bases sitting between them. The germline V gene encodes CDR1 WSHSY and CDR2 SAAADI. The CDR3 DNA reads as TGCGCCAGCAGTGACTGGACGAGTTCCTACGAGCAGTACTTC. Residues: CASSDWTSSYEQYF.

J is TRBJ2-7 and V is TRBV4-3; D ambiguous. The CDR3 length is 13 residues. Germline V CDR1 and CDR2: LGHNA, YSLEER. The V gene lost 0 bases and the J gene lost 6 bases, with 9 bases spanning the gap. Here the CDR3 reads CASSQDRTAEQYF. In DNA, the CDR3 is TGCGCCAGCAGCCAAGATCGGACCGCCGAGCAGTACTTC.

CDR3 in amino acids: CASTPREANQPQHF. Here the CDR3 DNA reads TGTGCCAGCACGCCCCGGGAGGCCAATCAGCCCCAGCATTTT. The chain joins TRBV7-9 to TRBJ1-5; D is ambiguous. Germline CDR1 and CDR2: SEHNR and FQNEAQ (reference sequence). CDR3 length: 14 amino acids. V gave up 7 bases and J gave up 3 bases, with 13 bases separating them.